This section outlines one TCR beta chain sequence together with its context. Its antigen target is currently unknown. Base qualities are not recorded, but no much larger clone differs from it by a single base. The data are from a study of T cell responses to AZD1222 COVID-19 vaccine (dated by TCRdb to 2020 to 2022). Background for the entire study: TCR sequencing was performed for about 240 trial participants, of whom around 200 were given two doses of AZD1222 and around 25 were given two doses of MenACWY control vaccine. Trial participants were enrolled into age subgroups of 18-55, 56-69 and 70-plus years, which contained 148, 28 and 57 TCR-sequenced participants, respectively. Results and caveats for the whole study, not just this receptor: No day 14 peak-response samples were available, so repertoires were characterized only after the peak T cell response. Participants were mostly white British, with more females than males. The authors suggested clonal diversity may have been underestimated. The vaccine-associated CD4 TCRs covered the entire spike protein, and the dominant responses fell in regions 160-218 and 743-854. Epitopes outside the regions mutated in the B.1.351 and B.1.1.7 variants were reportedly recognized by nearly half of the unique spike-specific TCRs. Only five to seven AZD1222 recipients were SARS-CoV-2 seropositive at baseline, limiting conclusions about previously exposed vaccinees. After two AZD1222 doses, spike-specific TCR breadth and depth were significantly higher than at day 0 and than in MenACWY recipients. In the small 56-69-year group, the increase in depth fell short of significance, most likely because of low power.

What this sample's time point label stands for: about 28 days (+/-7) after the second vaccine dose. AZD1222 recipients given second doses at about 4 weeks or at about 12 weeks were pooled, since spike-specific TCR depth and breadth were not found to differ between the two schedules. Samples from vaccinated people were obtained from the UK trials COV001 and COV002, which included a single-blind randomized controlled phase 2/3 trial of AZD1222 (ChAdOx1 nCoV-19) in healthy adults. For TCRbeta chain sequencing, PBMC samples were collected from trial participants at day 0 and at day 28 after the second dose. The CDR3 regions of human TCRbeta chains were analyzed by immunosequencing. Per the source publication's procedure: TCRs in the repertoires were compared against a reference library of SARS-CoV-2-specific TCRs that had been generated with the MIRA antigen-specificity platform. Breadth was defined as the fraction of unique TCRs that were SARS-CoV-2-associated, and depth was defined as the fraction of total T cells that were SARS-CoV-2-associated. Using the MIRA data, each spike-specific TCR was mapped to the spike region that the TCR reacts to and placed in a CD4 or CD8 class. Log10-transformed breadth and depth values were compared by one-way ANOVA with Sidak's multiple comparisons tests. Entries here come from immuneACCESS through TCRdb and include only in-frame sequences with V and J called. Some clones fail to appear in such tables; in the studies checked, an unresolved V gene covers under half of the shortfall, and the cause of the remainder is unknown. V and J calls and clone size are given by that table; D and trimming were obtained from the DNA. The sample table records over 100,000 clones; roughly 90% of these occur just once. The ten most abundant clones make up about 1.1% of the sample.

V drops 0 bases and J drops 3 bases, leaving 6 bases in between. The CDR3 goes from the cysteine to the phenylalanine over 14 residues. The CDR3 DNA has 42 bases and is translated from base 1. CDR1 and CDR2, per the germline V gene, are ENHRY and SYGVKD. The TCR comes from an adult who received the AZD1222 COVID-19 vaccine. The rearrangement joined TRBV10-3 to TRBJ2-1; the D gene cannot be named for sure. The sample consisted of peripheral blood, taken 28 days after the second AZD1222 dose. The sequenced DNA is TGTGCCATCAGTGAGTCGCCGAGCTACAATGAGCAGTTCTTC. Its protein reads: CAISESPSYNEQFF.